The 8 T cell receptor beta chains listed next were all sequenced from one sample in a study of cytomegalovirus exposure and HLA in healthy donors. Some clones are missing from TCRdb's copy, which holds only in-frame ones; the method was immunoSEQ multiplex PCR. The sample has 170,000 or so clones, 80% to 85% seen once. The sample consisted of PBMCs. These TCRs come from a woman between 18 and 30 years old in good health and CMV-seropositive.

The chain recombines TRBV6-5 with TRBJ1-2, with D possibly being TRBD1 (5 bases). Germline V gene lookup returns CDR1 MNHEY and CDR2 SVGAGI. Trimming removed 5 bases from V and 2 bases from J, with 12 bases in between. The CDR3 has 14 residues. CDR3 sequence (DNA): TGTGCCAGCAGTCCCGACAGTACGAACTATGGCTACACCTTC. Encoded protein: CASSPDSTNYGYTF.

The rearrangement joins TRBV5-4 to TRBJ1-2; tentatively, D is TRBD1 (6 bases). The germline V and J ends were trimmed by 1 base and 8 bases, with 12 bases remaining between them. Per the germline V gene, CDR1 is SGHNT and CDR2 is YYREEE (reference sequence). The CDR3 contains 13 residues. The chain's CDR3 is CASSLTGTSGYTF. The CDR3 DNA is TGTGCCAGCAGCTTGACAGGGACTAGCGGCTACACCTTC.

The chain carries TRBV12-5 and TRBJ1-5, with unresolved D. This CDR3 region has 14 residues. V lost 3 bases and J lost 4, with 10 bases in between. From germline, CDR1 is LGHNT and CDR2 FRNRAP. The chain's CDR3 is CASGFSHLNQPQHF. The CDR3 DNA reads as TGTGCTAGTGGTTTTTCTCACTTGAATCAGCCCCAGCATTTT. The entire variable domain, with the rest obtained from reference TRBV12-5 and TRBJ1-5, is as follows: DARVTQTPRHKVTEMGQEVTMRCQPILGHNTVFWYRQTMMQGLELLAYFRNRAPLDDSGMPKDRFSAEMPDATLATLKIQPSEPRDSAVYFCASGFSHLNQPQHFGDGTRLSIL.

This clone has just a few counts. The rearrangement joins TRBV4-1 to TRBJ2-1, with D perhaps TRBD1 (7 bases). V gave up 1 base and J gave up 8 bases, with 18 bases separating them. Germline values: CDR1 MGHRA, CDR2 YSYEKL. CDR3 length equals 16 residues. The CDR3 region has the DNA TGCGCCAGCAGCCAAGTAATGCCAGGGGGGATCGATGAGCAGTTCTTC. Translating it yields CASSQVMPGGIDEQFF.

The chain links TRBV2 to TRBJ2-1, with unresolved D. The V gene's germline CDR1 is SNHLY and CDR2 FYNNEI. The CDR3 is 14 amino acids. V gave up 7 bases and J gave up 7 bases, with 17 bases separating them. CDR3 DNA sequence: TGTGCCAGCATATCGAGTTTTCTCGGGAATGAGCAGTTCTTC. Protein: CASISSFLGNEQFF.

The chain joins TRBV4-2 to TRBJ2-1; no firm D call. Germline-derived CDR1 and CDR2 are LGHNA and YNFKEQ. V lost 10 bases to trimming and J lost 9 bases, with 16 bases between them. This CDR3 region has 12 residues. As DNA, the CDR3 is TGTGCCACCGGTGGGTCGAGAGGTGAGCAGTTCTTC. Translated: CATGGSRGEQFF.

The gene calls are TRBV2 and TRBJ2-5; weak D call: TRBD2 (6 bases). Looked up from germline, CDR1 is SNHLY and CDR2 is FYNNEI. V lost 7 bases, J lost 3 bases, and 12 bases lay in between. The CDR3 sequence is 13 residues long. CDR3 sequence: CASTVQREETQYF. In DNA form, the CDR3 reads TGTGCCAGCACGGTCCAGCGGGAAGAGACCCAGTACTTC. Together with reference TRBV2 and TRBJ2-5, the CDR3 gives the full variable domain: EPEVTQTPSHQVTQMGQEVILRCVPISNHLYFYWYRQILGQKVEFLVSFYNNEISEKSEIFDDQFSVERPDGSNFTLKIRSTKLEDSAMYFCASTVQREETQYFGPGTRLLVL.

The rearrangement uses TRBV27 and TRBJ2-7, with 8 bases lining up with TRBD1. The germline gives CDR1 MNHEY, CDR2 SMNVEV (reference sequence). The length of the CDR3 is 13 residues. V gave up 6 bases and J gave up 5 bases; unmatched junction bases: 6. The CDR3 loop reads CASRTGEANEQYF. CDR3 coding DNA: TGTGCCAGCAGGACAGGGGAGGCCAACGAGCAGTACTTC.